The T cell receptor beta chain described here comes from a study of T cell clonotyping in hematopoietic cell transplantation (dated by TCRdb to the early 2020s). Study-level background: The study collected roughly 150 blood samples from some 35 consecutive transplant recipients and their related donors. Patients were recruited between late 2015 and January 2017 and followed until late 2020 or death.

The paper as a whole reports these results and caveats: Only a small fraction of recipient repertoires overlapped donor repertoires, with over 97% appearing de novo at the given depth. A decrease in recipient TCR diversity was observed after transplant, and a progressive increase in pathologically expanded clonotypes was seen from day 30 to day 180. Broader TCR repertoire diversity after transplant was predicted by Inverse Simpson Index values from donors and from recipients before transplant. The sample size was limited, and because cells were not sorted, the contributions of CD4 and CD8 repertoires could not be separated.

TCR beta CDR3 regions were amplified from genomic DNA with the immunoSEQ assay, a bias-controlled multiplex PCR using V- and J-specific primers. A second PCR step added a proprietary barcode and Illumina adapter sequences to the CDR3 amplicons. CDR3 libraries were sequenced on an Illumina MiSeq instrument. The study's processing was this. immunoSEQ Analyzer 3.0 was used for export and quality control, with R Bioconductor and Immunarch used for downstream analyses. Repertoire metrics were calculated using only productive rearrangements within the normalized downsampled data set. Pathologically expanded clonotypes were defined as those larger than 5 templates in the normalized cohort. Repertoire diversity was measured with the Inverse Simpson Index. CMV-specificity analyses were carried out on the non-normalized data set to capture all clonotypes. Held by TCRdb, this immuneACCESS table contains in-frame sequences only and omits some clones. Under half of the omission traces to an unresolved V gene where checked; the cause of the rest is unknown. V and J calls and clone size are given by that table; D and trimming were obtained from the DNA. The sample table records about 41,000 clones; 95% of these occur just once. Clones ranked in the top ten supply 0.85% to 1% of the sample.

This clone appeared a single time. Its antigen remains undetermined. No base quality information exists; no much larger clone differs at one position. The CDR3 has 14 amino acids, counting the end cysteine and phenylalanine. Only the CDR3 DNA is retained, 42 bases long and in frame from the first base. V and J are truncated by 7 bases and 0 bases respectively, leaving an intervening sequence of 10 bases. CDR1 and CDR2, looked up from the germline V gene, are MNHNS and SASEGT. For TCR beta sequencing, blood samples came from the related transplant donors. Using Nuclei Lysis Solution, genomic DNA was extracted from unfractionated peripheral blood mononuclear cells that were either fresh or cryopreserved.

Here the chain combines TRBV6-1 and TRBJ2-1, and perhaps TRBD1 as D gene, on 6 matching bases. This sequence originates from a young man in good health. Some clones in this sample may be carry-over from other donors' samples. Sequenced sample: peripheral blood mononuclear cells. The CDR3 sequence is CASKGGSSYNEQFF. The nucleotides are TGTGCCAGCAAAGGGGGAAGCTCCTACAATGAGCAGTTCTTC.